This TCR beta chain stems from a study of cytomegalovirus exposure and HLA in healthy donors. The CDR3 covers 15 residues. V shed 0 bases and J shed 7 bases, with 13 bases lying between them. Germline values: CDR1 SGHRS, CDR2 YFSETQ. The donors, nominally healthy at sampling, likely had unrecorded immune exposures. Regarding this clone: What it binds is not known.

PCR was performed using 60 Vbeta and 13 Jbeta primers. Here immunoSEQ multiplex PCR was the method, and the copy in TCRdb shows in-frame clones only, minus some. This sample contains tens of thousands of clones. Whole-study findings and limits: Earlier findings revealed that most TCR beta V segments proved productive either about 90% or about 30% of the time.

The sequenced material came from PBMCs. V and J are TRBV5-1 and TRBJ1-4; TRBD1 might be the D (6 bases). The receptor comes from a man in his forties or fifties in good health and CMV-seropositive. CDR3 sequence (DNA): TGCGCCAGCAGCTTGGGGCAGGGGTTAATTGAAAAACTGTTTTTT. Its translation: CASSLGQGLIEKLFF.